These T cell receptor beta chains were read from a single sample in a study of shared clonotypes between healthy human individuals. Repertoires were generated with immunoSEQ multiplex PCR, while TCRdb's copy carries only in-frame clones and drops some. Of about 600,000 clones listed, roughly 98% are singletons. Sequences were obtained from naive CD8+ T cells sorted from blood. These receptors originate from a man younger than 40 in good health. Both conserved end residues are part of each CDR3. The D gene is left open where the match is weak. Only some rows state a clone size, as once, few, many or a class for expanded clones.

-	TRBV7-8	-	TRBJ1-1	TGTGCCAGCAGCCTGCCACCGACTGAAGCTTTCTTT	CASSLPPTEAFF
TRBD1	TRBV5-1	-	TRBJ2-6	TGCGCCAGCAGCTTAGCAACCGGGACAGGGGTATCTGGGGCCAACGTCCTGACTTTC	CASSLATGTGVSGANVLTF
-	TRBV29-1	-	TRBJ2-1	TGCAGCGTTGAACCCGGACTACCCTACAATGAGCAGTTCTTC	CSVEPGLPYNEQFF
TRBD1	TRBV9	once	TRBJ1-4	TGTGCCAGCAGCAGGACAGGGTCTAATGAAAAACTGTTTTTT	CASSRTGSNEKLFF
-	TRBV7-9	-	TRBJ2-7	TGTGCCAGCAGCTTCGGACAGACGTACTCCTACGAGCAGTACTTC	CASSFGQTYSYEQYF
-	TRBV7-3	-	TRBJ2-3	TGTGCCAGCAGCCCCTCCAGTTATACAGATACGCAGTATTTT	CASSPSSYTDTQYF
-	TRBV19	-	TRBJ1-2	TGTGCCAGTAGTACCCTCTATAGTGGTAACTATGGCTACACCTTC	CASSTLYSGNYGYTF
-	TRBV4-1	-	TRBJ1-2	TGCGCCAGCAGCCAAGAGGTGGGTCTCCACTATGGCTACACCTTC	CASSQEVGLHYGYTF
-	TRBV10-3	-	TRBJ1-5	TGTGCCATCAGTACAGCGGGGGCCAATCAGCCCCAGCATTTT	CAISTAGANQPQHF
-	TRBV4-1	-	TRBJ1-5	TGCGCCAGCAGCCCCGGGACAACAAATCAGCCCCAGCATTTT	CASSPGTTNQPQHF
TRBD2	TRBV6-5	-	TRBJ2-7	TGTGCCAGCAGTTGGGGACTAGCGGTCTACGAGCAGTACTTC	CASSWGLAVYEQYF
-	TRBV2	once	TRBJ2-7	TGTGCCAGCAAAGGGTTCGAGCAGTACTTC	CASKGFEQYF
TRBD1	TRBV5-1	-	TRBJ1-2	TGCGCCAGCAGCCCCCGGGACAGTCTTAACTATGGCTACACCTTC	CASSPRDSLNYGYTF
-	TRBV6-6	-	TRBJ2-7	TGTGCCAGCACAGAGAATTCCTACGAGCAGTACTTC	CASTENSYEQYF
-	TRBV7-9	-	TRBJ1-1	TGTGCCAGCAGCCCCCCGGTAATCAGGCTAAAGAACACTGAAGCTTTCTTT	CASSPPVIRLKNTEAFF
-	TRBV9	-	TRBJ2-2	TGTGCCAGCAGCGTCGGAGGGGGGAGTTACGCCGGGGAGCTGTTTTTT	CASSVGGGSYAGELFF
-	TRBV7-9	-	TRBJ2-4	TGTGCCAGCAGCCCGAGGAGAGACATTCAGTACTTC	CASSPRRDIQYF
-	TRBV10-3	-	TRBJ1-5	TGTGCCATCAGTGGGACACCCGGGGCCAATCAGCCCCAGCATTTT	CAISGTPGANQPQHF
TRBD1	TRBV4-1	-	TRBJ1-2	TGCGCCAGCAGCCAAGATCAGGGGGTTGGCTATGGCTACACCTTC	CASSQDQGVGYGYTF
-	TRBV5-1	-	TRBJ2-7	TGCGCCAGCAGCTTGTATGGTGACGAGCAGTACTTC	CASSLYGDEQYF
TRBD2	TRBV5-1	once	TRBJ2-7	TGCGCCAGCCGCGTAGCGGGAGTCTCCTACGAGCAGTACTTC	CASRVAGVSYEQYF
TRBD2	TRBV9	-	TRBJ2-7	TGTGCCAGCAGCGTAGGGGGACGCGGGAGGGACTACGAGCAGTACTTC	CASSVGGRGRDYEQYF
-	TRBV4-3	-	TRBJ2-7	TGCGCCAGCAGCCAAGAGAGGACCGGCTACGAGCAGTACTTC	CASSQERTGYEQYF
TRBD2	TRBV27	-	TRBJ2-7	TGTGCCAGCAGTCAGCGCGGGGGGGGCCACTACGAGCAGTACTTC	CASSQRGGGHYEQYF
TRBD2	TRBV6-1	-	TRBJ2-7	TGTGCCAGCGATAGCGGGAGACCCTACGAGCAGTACTTC	CASDSGRPYEQYF
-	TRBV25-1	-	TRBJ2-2	TGTGCCAGCAGTGAGGGACTGTATGCCGGGGAGCTGTTTTTT	CASSEGLYAGELFF
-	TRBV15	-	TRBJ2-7	TGTGCCACCAGCAGAGGCAGGGGTCGGTACGAGCAGTACTTC	CATSRGRGRYEQYF
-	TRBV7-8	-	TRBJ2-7	TGTGCCAGCAGCTTAGAAGCGGACTCCTACGAGCAGTACTTC	CASSLEADSYEQYF
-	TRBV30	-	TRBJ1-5	TGTGCCTGGAGTGCGGGGCAGAACAATCAGCCCCAGCATTTT	CAWSAGQNNQPQHF
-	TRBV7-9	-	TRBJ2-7	TGTGCCAGCAGCAACCCCTCTAGCGCCAACTACGAGCAGTACTTC	CASSNPSSANYEQYF
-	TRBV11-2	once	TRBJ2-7	TGTGCCAGCAGCTTTGGGGGCTCCTACGAGCAGTACTTC	CASSFGGSYEQYF
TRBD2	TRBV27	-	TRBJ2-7	TGTGCCAGCCAACTAAGCGGGGCCGGCTACGAGCAGTACTTC	CASQLSGAGYEQYF
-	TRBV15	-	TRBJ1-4	TGTGCCACCAGCAGAAAAGGCGGTTGGAGGGGAGGAAATGAAAAACTGTTTTTT	CATSRKGGWRGGNEKLFF
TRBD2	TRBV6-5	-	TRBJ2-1	TGTGCCAGCAGTTCCATAGCGGGAGACCGGGGCAATGAGCAGTTCTTC	CASSSIAGDRGNEQFF
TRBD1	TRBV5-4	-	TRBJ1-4	TGTGCCAGCAGCCCTCTCCCAGGGGGGGAAAAACTGTTTTTT	CASSPLPGGEKLFF
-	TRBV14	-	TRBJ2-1	TGTGCCAGCAGCCAACCCGGGACTGCCGCCTCCTCCCCTTATTTCTTC	CASSQPGTAASSPYFF
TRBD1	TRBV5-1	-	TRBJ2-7	TGCGCCAGCAGCGGGGACAGGGGCCACTCCTACGAGCAGTACTTC	CASSGDRGHSYEQYF
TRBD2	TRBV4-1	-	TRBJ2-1	TGCGCCAGCAGCCAAAACCTAGCGGGAGCCCTCTACAATGAGCAGTTCTTC	CASSQNLAGALYNEQFF
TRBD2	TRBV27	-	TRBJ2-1	TGTGCCAGCAGTTTAGGGGGGGAGGGATCCTACAATGAGCAGTTCTTC	CASSLGGEGSYNEQFF
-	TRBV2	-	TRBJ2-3	TGTGCCAGCAGTGAAGAAGGGATACTCACAGATACGCAGTATTTT	CASSEEGILTDTQYF
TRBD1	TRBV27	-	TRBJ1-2	TGTGCCAGCAGTTTACGGGGACAGCTCTATGGCTACACCTTC	CASSLRGQLYGYTF
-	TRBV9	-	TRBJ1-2	TGTGCCAGCAGCGTAGTAGGGGCCTATGGCTACACCTTC	CASSVVGAYGYTF
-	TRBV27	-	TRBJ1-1	TGTGCCAGCAGTTTCCCAAGTCGTAGCACTGAAGCTTTCTTT	CASSFPSRSTEAFF
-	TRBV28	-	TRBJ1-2	TGTGCCAGCAGTTTCTTATTCGGGGGTGAAGGGCGTGGCTACACCTTC	CASSFLFGGEGRGYTF
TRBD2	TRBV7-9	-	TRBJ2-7	TGTGCCAGCAGCGATGGACTAGCGGGTAGGAGCTCCTACGAGCAGTACTTC	CASSDGLAGRSSYEQYF